Here is one T cell receptor beta chain with its context. Its antigen is not known. One end of the junction does not line up with germline, which may come from a read error. The CDR3 is 14 amino acids. Per germline, CDR1 SGHVS and CDR2 FNYEAQ. The entry originates in a study of T cell repertoires in cytomegalovirus infection. TCRdb re-called the reads with MiXCR, one entry per CDR3 protein. The sample lists hundreds of thousands of distinct CDR3 sequences; around 30% were seen once. This sequence was found in a human donor in good health (CMV status not recorded). Some clones in this sample may be carry-over from other donors' samples. The rearrangement uses TRBV7-6 and TRBJ2-3, with no clear D. Specimen: cultured CD8+ T cells from PBMCs, collected from culture after CMV antigen stimulation. In DNA form, the CDR3 reads TGTGCTAGCAGCACTAACTATCAGACAGATACGCAGTATTTT. As protein: CASSTNYQTDTQYF.